The clone carrying this T cell receptor beta chain was observed at least ten times. This specimen comes from a study of T-cell reconstitution after alpha-beta-depleted transplantation in children. Unique molecular identifiers featured in how the TCRbeta library was prepared. In TCRdb, the PCR reads were re-called with MiXCR into one record per CDR3 protein. This sample has some 490,000 distinct CDR3 sequences, with approximately 13% found just once. Germline V gene sequence: CDR1 SGHDT, CDR2 YYEEEE. The CDR3 consists of 16 residues. Trimming removed 0 bases at V and 2 bases at J, with 12 bases between.

V gene TRBV5-6 combines with J gene TRBJ1-5; D ambiguous. This receptor was taken from a human donor who donated a stem cell graft to a child with combined immunodeficiency. The sample consisted of PBMCs from the stem cell graft donor, taken from the stem cell graft. CDR3 sequence reads: CASSLANGDGNQPQHF. CDR3 sequence (DNA): TGTGCCAGCAGCTTGGCCAACGGGGATGGCAATCAGCCCCAGCATTTT.